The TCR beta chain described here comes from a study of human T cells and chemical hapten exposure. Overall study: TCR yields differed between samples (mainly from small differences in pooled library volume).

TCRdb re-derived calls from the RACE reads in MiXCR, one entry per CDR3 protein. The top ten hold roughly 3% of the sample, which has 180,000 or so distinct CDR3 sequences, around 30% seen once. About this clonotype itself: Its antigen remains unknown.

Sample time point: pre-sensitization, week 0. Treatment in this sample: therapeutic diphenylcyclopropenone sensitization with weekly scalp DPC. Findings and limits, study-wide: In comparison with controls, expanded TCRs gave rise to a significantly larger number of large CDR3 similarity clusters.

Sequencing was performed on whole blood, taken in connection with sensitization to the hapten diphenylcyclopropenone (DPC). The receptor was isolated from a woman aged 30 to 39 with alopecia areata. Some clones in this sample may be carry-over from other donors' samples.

The CDR3 region has the DNA TGCAGTGCTAGAGACGCCGTCGAGCGGAGTAGCACAGATACGCAGTATTTT. It is translated as CSARDAVERSSTDTQYF. V gene TRBV20-1 combines with J gene TRBJ2-3; TRBD2 might be the D (5 bases). Trimming took off 0 bases at V and 0 bases at J, with 16 bases between the two ends. The CDR3 is 17 residues long. Germline V lookup: CDR1 DFQATT, CDR2 SNEGSKA (reference sequence).